A selection of T cell receptor beta chains follows, all from one sample in a study of identical twins. TCRdb independently ran MiXCR on the 5' RACE reads; one entry per CDR3 protein. Among 600,000 to 700,000 distinct CDR3 sequences listed, about 20% were seen once. This sample was shared with a second study, whose subject was T cells expressing NK-cell markers.

The sequenced sample consisted of PBMCs. The receptors shown here come from a woman between 18 and 29 years old in good health. Each CDR3 is given with its conserved first and last residue. The order of the fields is D gene, J gene, clone size, V gene, CDR3 DNA, CDR3 protein. A D gene is named only where the DNA matches it firmly. Some rows mark clone size as missing; the rest say once, few, many or name a class of expanded clone.

>-|TRBJ2-7|-|TRBV6-5
TGTGCCAGCAGTTTCTCCGGGGAGGTCGGGTACGAGCAGTACTTC
CASSFSGEVGYEQYF
>TRBD1|TRBJ2-7|few|TRBV7-8
TGTGCCAGCAGCTTAGCGGTACAGGGGTACGAGCAGTACTTC
CASSLAVQGYEQYF
>-|TRBJ1-1|-|TRBV28
TGTGCCGGAACAGGGCGGGCAGGGACTGAAGCTTTCTTT
CAGTGRAGTEAFF
>-|TRBJ2-7|-|TRBV27
TGTGCCAGCAGAGACTTAGCGTATAGAACCTCCTACGAGCAGTACTTC
CASRDLAYRTSYEQYF
>TRBD2|TRBJ2-1|-|TRBV7-9
TGTGCCAGCAGCGCCTGGACTAGCGGGGTATACAATGAGCAGTTCTTC
CASSAWTSGVYNEQFF
>-|TRBJ2-7|-|TRBV29-1
TGCAGCGTTGAAGGGCCCAAGGGGGGCGAGCAGTACTTC
CSVEGPKGGEQYF
>-|TRBJ2-3|few|TRBV15
TGTGCCACCAGCAGAGAAAGGTGGCAGGCAGATACGCAGTATTTT
CATSRERWQADTQYF
>-|TRBJ2-7|-|TRBV25-1
TGTGCCAGCAGTGATGTTCGGCGCGAACAGTACTTC
CASSDVRREQYF
>-|TRBJ2-7|-|TRBV20-1
TGCAGTGCTGATGACAACTACGAGCAGTACTTC
CSADDNYEQYF
>-|TRBJ1-1|-|TRBV20-1
TGCAGTGCTAGTAAGGAGACAGGACGCCATGAAGCTTTCTTT
CSASKETGRHEAFF
>-|TRBJ1-4|-|TRBV12-3/TRBV12-4
TGTGCCAGCAGTTTAGAGGGGGAGCATGAAAAACTGTTTTTT
CASSLEGEHEKLFF
>-|TRBJ2-6|-|TRBV7-6
TGTGCCAGCAGCTTAGCAAGGGAATCTGGGGCCAACGTCCTGACTTTC
CASSLARESGANVLTF
>-|TRBJ1-5|-|TRBV3-1
TGTGCCAGCAGCCAAGGAGGATATAGCAATCAGCCCCAGCATTTT
CASSQGGYSNQPQHF
>-|TRBJ2-7|many|TRBV5-1
TGCGCCAGCTGGGAGAACTCCTACGAGCAGTACTTC
CASWENSYEQYF
>TRBD2|TRBJ2-1|few|TRBV11-1
TGTGCCAGCAGCTTCTTAGCGGGGGGCTCCTACAATGAGCAGTTCTTC
CASSFLAGGSYNEQFF
>-|TRBJ2-7|few|TRBV6-1
TGTGCCAGCAGACCAAGGGTGGCGGGGTTCGGCAACGAGCAGTACTTC
CASRPRVAGFGNEQYF
>-|TRBJ2-3|-|TRBV29-1
TGCAGCGTTGATATGGTATATTCAGATACGCAGTATTTT
CSVDMVYSDTQYF
>-|TRBJ1-6|-|TRBV12-3/TRBV12-4
TGTGCCAGCAGGGGGGACGGACCCAATTCACCCCTCCACTTT
CASRGDGPNSPLHF
>TRBD1|TRBJ2-1|few|TRBV5-1
TGCGCCAGCAGCCCCCTAACGGGGACAGGATACAATGAGCAGTTCTTC
CASSPLTGTGYNEQFF
>-|TRBJ2-1|many|TRBV3-1
TGTGCCAGCAGTAGGGGGGATCTTTACAATGAGCAGTTCTTC
CASSRGDLYNEQFF
>-|TRBJ2-5|many|TRBV10-3
TGTGCCATCAGTGAAAATCGGGAGACCCAGTACTTC
CAISENRETQYF
>-|TRBJ2-2|-|TRBV7-3
TGTGCCAGCAGCTCCCACAGGGAACGGGAGCTGTTTTTT
CASSSHRERELFF
>TRBD1|TRBJ1-6|few|TRBV10-3
TGTGCCATCAGTGACCAGGACAGGGCCTATAATTCACCCCTCCACTTT
CAISDQDRAYNSPLHF
>-|TRBJ2-7|few|TRBV7-9
TGTGCCAGCAGCTCCCGGGACCGCTACGAGCAGTACTTC
CASSSRDRYEQYF
>TRBD1|TRBJ1-2|few|TRBV12-3/TRBV12-4
TGTGCCAGCAGTTCAAATACAGGGGGAGCCTATGGCTACACCTTC
CASSSNTGGAYGYTF
>-|TRBJ1-2|few|TRBV6-6
TGTGCCAGCAGTTACTCCTCGGGGGGAAGCGGCTACACCTTC
CASSYSSGGSGYTF
>-|TRBJ2-3|-|TRBV5-5
TGTGCCAGCAGCTCCCAGGGACGCACAGATACGCAGTATTTT
CASSSQGRTDTQYF
>TRBD1|TRBJ2-7|-|TRBV6-2/TRBV6-3
TGTGCCAGCAGAGCCGGGACAGGCTCCTACGAGCAGTACTTC
CASRAGTGSYEQYF
>TRBD1|TRBJ1-2|-|TRBV3-1
TGTGCCAGCAGCCACGGGGCAGGGGGCGAAGGCTACACCTTC
CASSHGAGGEGYTF
>-|TRBJ2-3|many|TRBV12-3/TRBV12-4
TGTGCCAGCAGTTCGGGGTTTCTTACAGATACGCAGTATTTT
CASSSGFLTDTQYF
>-|TRBJ2-7|many|TRBV7-9
TGTGCCAGCATCCCCCACCTTGGGGTCTACGAGCAGTACTTC
CASIPHLGVYEQYF